This paragraph reports one T cell receptor (beta chain). The data stem from a study of CD8 T cells in Susac syndrome. When the RNA was reverse transcribed, random hexamers were used with an input of 0.5 to 1 ug. TCR beta CDR3 was amplified by immunoSEQ covering 54 Vbeta and 13 Jbeta. Each CDR3 protein is one row after TCRdb ran MiXCR on the immunoSEQ multiplex PCR reads. Of 65,000 to 80,000 distinct CDR3 sequences in the sample, around 90% were seen once. The CDR3 is made up of 15 amino acids. Between the trimmed V and J ends, which lost 5 bases and 0 bases, there was a span of 13 bases. Sequencing targeted TCR beta in blood CD8+ and CD4+ T cells. Stable or active relapsing-remitting multiple sclerosis, untreated and meeting revised McDonald criteria, defined the controls. It was negative isolation that provided the CD8+ and CD4+ T cells, whereas TEMRA cells were enriched by FACS.

This sequence joins TRBV12-3 or TRBV12-4 and TRBJ1-1; D possibly corresponds to TRBD1 (5 bases). The specimen was CD8+ T cells from PBMCs. This TCR was recovered from a human donor with multiple sclerosis. CDR3 region: CASSQPGRLNTEAFF. CDR3 sequence (DNA): TGTGCCAGCAGTCAACCGGGACGGTTGAACACTGAAGCTTTCTTT.